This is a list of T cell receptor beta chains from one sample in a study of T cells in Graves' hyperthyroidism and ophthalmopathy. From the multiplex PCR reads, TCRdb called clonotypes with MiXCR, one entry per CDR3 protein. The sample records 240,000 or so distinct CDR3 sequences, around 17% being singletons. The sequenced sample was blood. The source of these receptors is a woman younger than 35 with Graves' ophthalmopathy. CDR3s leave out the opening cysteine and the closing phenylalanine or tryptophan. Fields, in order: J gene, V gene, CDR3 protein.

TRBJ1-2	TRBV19	ASRLLLGQELLYGYT
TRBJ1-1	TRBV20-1	SARPWDRGSSTEAF
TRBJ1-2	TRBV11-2	ASSSFSAGARNYGYT
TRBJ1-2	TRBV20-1	SARRAGGSYGYT
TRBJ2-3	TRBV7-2	ASSKDTDTQY
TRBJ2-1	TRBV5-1	ASSTSNWGDEQF
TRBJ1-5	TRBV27	ASSSQGPDQPQH
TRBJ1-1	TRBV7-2	ASSLGVTLNTEAF
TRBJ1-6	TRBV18	ASSPAAPANSPLH
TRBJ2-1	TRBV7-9	ACSIPLETSVPRPYNEQF
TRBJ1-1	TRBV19	ASSILLTSNPEAF
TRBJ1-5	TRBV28	AGSSLGTGGPNQPQH
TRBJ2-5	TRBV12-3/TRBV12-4	ASSQQETQY
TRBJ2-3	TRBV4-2	ASSQWIGTVRGRRDTQY
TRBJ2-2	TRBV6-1	ASSDQVLAGGWTGELF
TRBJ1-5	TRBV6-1	ASSRGSPLYSNQPQH
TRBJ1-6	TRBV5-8	ASSWEAQKALH
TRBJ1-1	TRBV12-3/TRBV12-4	ASSLTSNTEAF
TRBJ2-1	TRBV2	ASSETSGGLSSYNEQF
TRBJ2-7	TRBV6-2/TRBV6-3	ASKLNPDSYYYEQY
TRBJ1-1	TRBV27	ASSPQSMNTEAF
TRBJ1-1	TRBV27	ASSLSLDTEAF
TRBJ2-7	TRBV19	ASSIKAGFYEQY
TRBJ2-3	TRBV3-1	ASSHGGGRGTQY
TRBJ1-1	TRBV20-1	SAAPDRGLWNTEAF
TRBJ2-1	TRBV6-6	ASSYEGASYNEQF